The rows below give T cell receptor beta chains drawn from one sample of a study of vaccination effects on CD4 cells after COVID-19. TCRdb's table, derived via immunoSEQ multiplex PCR, lists solely in-frame clones and lacks some. Of more than 20,000 clones in the sample, 70% to 80% were seen once. These receptors are not linked to any known antigen. Material: CD4+ T cells from PBMCs cultured with HCoV-229E spike peptides, obtained after COVID-19 vaccination. The source of these receptors is a human donor who received a COVID-19 vaccine. CDR3s include the opening cysteine and the closing phenylalanine or tryptophan. The order of the fields is CDR3 DNA, CDR3 protein, V gene, J gene, clone size, D gene. D genes are given only for firm matches. Clone sizes are given selectively: once, few, many, or a class where the clone is expanded.

TGCGCCAGCAGTGGGCCCCTTAAGGGCACTGAAGCTTTCTTT	CASSGPLKGTEAFF	TRBV4-1	TRBJ1-1	-	-
TGCGCCAGCAGCTTGGCTTCTAGGGACAGGCTGAACACTGAAGCTTTCTTT	CASSLASRDRLNTEAFF	TRBV5-1	TRBJ1-1	few	TRBD1
TGCGCCAGCAGCCGCCTCTGGGGGATGAACACTGAAGCTTTCTTT	CASSRLWGMNTEAFF	TRBV5-1	TRBJ1-1	-	-
TGTGCCAGCAGCTCTAGGGGGCGCGTCTATGGCTACACCTTC	CASSSRGRVYGYTF	TRBV5-6	TRBJ1-2	-	TRBD1
TGTGCCAGCAGCCAAGGGTGGCAGGGGGGTGGCTACACCTTC	CASSQGWQGGGYTF	TRBV3-1/TRBV3-2	TRBJ1-2	-	TRBD1
TGTGCCAGCAGCGTAGACTTCGGTGGGATGGGCGGTAGCACAGATACGCAGTATTTT	CASSVDFGGMGGSTDTQYF	TRBV9	TRBJ2-3	-	-
TGTGCCAGCAGTTATAGGGGGGGCTATGGTGAAGCTTTCTTT	CASSYRGGYGEAFF	TRBV6-5	TRBJ1-1	-	-
TGCAGCGTTGCACAGCGCGATGGCTACACCTTC	CSVAQRDGYTF	TRBV29-1	TRBJ1-2	-	-
TGTGCCAGCAGTGAAAGAAGTTCGGGACAGGGGAACGAGCAGTACTTC	CASSERSSGQGNEQYF	TRBV2	TRBJ2-7	-	TRBD1
TGTGCCTGGAGTCGGGGGGGCGATCAGCCCCAGCATTTT	CAWSRGGDQPQHF	TRBV30	TRBJ1-5	-	-
TGTGCCTCGGGCGGGGGAACAGGCACAGATACGCAGTATTTT	CASGGGTGTDTQYF	TRBV2	TRBJ2-3	-	TRBD2
TGTGCCTGGGCCCGGGGGGGAGACACTGAAGCTTTCTTT	CAWARGGDTEAFF	TRBV30	TRBJ1-1	-	-
TGCGCCAGCAGACCCACGTGGGCCCAAGAGACCCAGTACTTC	CASRPTWAQETQYF	TRBV5-1	TRBJ2-5	-	-